Included here is one T cell receptor (beta chain) sequence, with context. The target antigen is unknown. These data originate in a study of vaccination effects on CD4 cells after COVID-19. Study-level points and caveats: Missing from the study were early post-infection timepoints, and its convalescent patients were few. Late in the post-vaccination period, infection-induced and vaccine-induced clones underwent marked clonal contraction.

Prior to sequencing, the ViraFEST assay stimulated PBMC with viral peptide pools, which expanded the antigen-specific CD4+ T cells. Once cultured for approximately ten days, the cells underwent separation to obtain CD4+ T cells. Participants received two doses of either the BNT162b2 or mRNA-1273 vaccine. Vaccinated recipients, who were negative for nucleocapsid antibodies, had no history of SARS-CoV-2 infection. Generated by immunoSEQ multiplex PCR, the TCRdb table keeps only in-frame clones and is missing some. The data show around 16,000 clones, about three quarters seen once. The CDR3 is 17 residues long. Germline V gene sequence: CDR1 MNHEY, CDR2 SVGEGT. Trimming removed 3 bases at V and 6 bases at J, with 23 bases between.

This receptor was obtained from a human donor who received a COVID-19 vaccine. Source: CD4+ T cells from PBMCs cultured with HCoV-NL63 spike peptides, taken after COVID-19 vaccination. The chain recombines TRBV6-2 or TRBV6-3 with TRBJ1-1; tentatively, D is TRBD1 (6 bases). CDR3: CASSYGQRYRVGAEAFF. The CDR3 nucleotides are TGTGCCAGCAGTTATGGACAACGATACAGGGTAGGCGCTGAAGCTTTCTTT.